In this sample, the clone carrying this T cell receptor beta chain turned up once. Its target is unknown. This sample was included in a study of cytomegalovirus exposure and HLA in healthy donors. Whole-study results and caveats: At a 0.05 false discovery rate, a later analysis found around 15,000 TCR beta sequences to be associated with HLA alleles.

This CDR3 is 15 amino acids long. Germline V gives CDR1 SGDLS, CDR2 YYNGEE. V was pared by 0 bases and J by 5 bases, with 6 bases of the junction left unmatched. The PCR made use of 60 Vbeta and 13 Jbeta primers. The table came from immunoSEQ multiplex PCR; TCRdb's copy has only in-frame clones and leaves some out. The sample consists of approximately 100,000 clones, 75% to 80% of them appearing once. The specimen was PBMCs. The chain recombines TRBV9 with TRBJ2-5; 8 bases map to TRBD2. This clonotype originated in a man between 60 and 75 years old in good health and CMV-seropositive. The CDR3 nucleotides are TGTGCCAGCAGCGTAGGAGCGGGGGCGGGGGAGACCCAGTACTTC. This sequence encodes CASSVGAGAGETQYF.